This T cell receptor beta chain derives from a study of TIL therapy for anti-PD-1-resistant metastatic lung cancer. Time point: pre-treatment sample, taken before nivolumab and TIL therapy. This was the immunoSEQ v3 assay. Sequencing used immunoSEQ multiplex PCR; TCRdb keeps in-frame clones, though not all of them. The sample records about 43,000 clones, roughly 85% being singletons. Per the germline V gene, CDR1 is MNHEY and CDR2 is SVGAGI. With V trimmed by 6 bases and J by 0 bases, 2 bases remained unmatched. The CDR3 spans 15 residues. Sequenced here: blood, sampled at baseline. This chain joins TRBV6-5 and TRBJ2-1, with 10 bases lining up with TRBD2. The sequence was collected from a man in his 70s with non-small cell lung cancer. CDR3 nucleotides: TGTGCCAGCAGGCGGACTAGCGGCTCCTACAATGAGCAGTTCTTC. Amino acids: CASRRTSGSYNEQFF.